These T cell receptor beta chains were read from a single sample in a study of beta chain features in type 1 diabetes. Libraries were prepared by immunoSEQ multiplex PCR; TCRdb keeps only in-frame clonotypes and omits some of them. The sample lists more than 250,000 clones; 15% were seen once. The sequenced material came from naive CD4+ T cells from blood. The receptors were sampled from a man between 18 and 35 years old with type 1 diabetes. CDR3s include the opening cysteine and the closing phenylalanine or tryptophan. A D gene is named only where the DNA matches it firmly. Some rows mark clone size as missing; the rest say once, few, many or name a class of expanded clone.

>.|15|TRBV9|TRBJ1-1|.
CASSVRGSGSPEAFF
TGTGCCAGCAGCGTTAGGGGGTCAGGGTCGCCTGAAGCTTTCTTT
>.|15|TRBV6-5|TRBJ2-5|TRBD2
CASRSKSGGKETQYF
TGTGCCAGCAGATCCAAAAGCGGGGGCAAAGAGACCCAGTACTTC
>.|12|TRBV19|TRBJ2-1|.
CASSVRDNEQFF
TGTGCCAGTAGTGTACGGGATAATGAGCAGTTCTTC
>.|15|TRBV5-4|TRBJ2-1|TRBD2
CASSSSGGVYNEQFF
TGTGCCAGCAGCTCCTCGGGAGGGGTCTACAATGAGCAGTTCTTC
>.|16|TRBV18|TRBJ2-7|TRBD1
CASSRRTGPNLYEQYF
TGTGCCAGCTCACGTCGGACAGGGCCAAACCTCTACGAGCAGTACTTC
>.|13|TRBV29-1|TRBJ1-5|TRBD1
CSVETGANQPQHF
TGCAGCGTAGAGACAGGGGCGAATCAGCCCCAGCATTTT
>few|13|TRBV7-9|TRBJ2-2|.
CASSLQASGELFF
TGTGCCAGCAGCTTACAAGCGTCCGGGGAGCTGTTTTTT
>few|15|TRBV5-1|TRBJ2-1|TRBD1
CASSLTGGFYNEQFF
TGCGCCAGCAGCCTGACAGGGGGATTTTACAATGAGCAGTTCTTC
>few|14|TRBV10-3|TRBJ2-6|.
CAIKGQTGANVLTF
TGTGCCATCAAAGGACAGACTGGGGCCAACGTCCTGACTTTC
>few|14|TRBV7-9|TRBJ2-2|TRBD2
CASLRLANSGELFF
TGTGCCAGCTTGAGACTAGCGAACTCCGGGGAGCTGTTTTTT
>few|14|TRBV7-9|TRBJ2-1|TRBD2
CASSLKLAGSEQFF
TGTGCCAGCAGCTTAAAACTAGCGGGGAGTGAGCAGTTCTTC
>few|17|TRBV19|TRBJ2-2|TRBD1
CASRSRTGTPSTGELFF
TGTGCCTCTCGGTCCCGGACAGGGACTCCGAGCACCGGGGAGCTGTTTTTT
>.|13|TRBV11-2|TRBJ1-5|.
CASSFAGSEPQHF
TGTGCCAGCAGCTTTGCGGGGTCCGAGCCCCAGCATTTT
>few|15|TRBV15|TRBJ2-3|.
CATSGRFGGTDTQYF
TGTGCCACCAGCGGACGGTTCGGGGGCACAGATACGCAGTATTTT
>few|14|TRBV12-5|TRBJ2-1|.
CASTAGNLYNEQFF
TGTGCTAGTACCGCGGGGAACCTCTACAATGAGCAGTTCTTC
>.|14|TRBV28|TRBJ1-3|.
CASSEPVSGNTIYF
TGTGCCAGCAGTGAACCAGTCTCTGGAAACACCATATATTTT
>few|15|TRBV19|TRBJ2-7|TRBD1
CASSSRQGSSYEQYF
TGTGCCAGTAGTTCAAGACAGGGAAGCTCCTACGAGCAGTACTTC
>few|15|TRBV30|TRBJ2-7|TRBD2
CAFKGGSGSSYEQYF
TGTGCCTTCAAGGGGGGTAGCGGGAGCTCCTACGAGCAGTACTTC
>.|15|TRBV6-6|TRBJ2-1|.
CASSPPGLPTNEQFF
TGTGCCAGCAGTCCCCCGGGACTCCCGACGAATGAGCAGTTCTTC
>.|16|TRBV2|TRBJ2-1|TRBD2
CASSSSGGAQVDEQFF
TGTGCCAGCAGTTCTAGCGGGGGGGCCCAAGTCGATGAGCAGTTCTTC
>.|14|TRBV15|TRBJ2-5|TRBD1
CATSRDRGPETQYF
TGTGCCACCAGCAGAGACAGGGGGCCAGAGACCCAGTACTTC
>.|12|TRBV2|TRBJ2-3|.
CASTQPADTQYF
TGTGCCAGTACCCAACCGGCAGATACGCAGTATTTT
>few|16|TRBV19|TRBJ1-5|TRBD1
CASRVRTGGQNQPQHF
TGTGCCAGTAGGGTAAGAACAGGGGGACAAAATCAGCCCCAGCATTTT
>.|14|TRBV30|TRBJ2-7|TRBD2
CAWQRTSGPYEQYF
TGTGCCTGGCAAAGGACTAGCGGTCCCTACGAGCAGTACTTC
>once|16|TRBV5-6|TRBJ2-7|TRBD1
CASSLVGTEEWYEQYF
TGTGCCAGCAGCTTGGTAGGGACAGAGGAGTGGTACGAGCAGTACTTC
>few|13|TRBV30|TRBJ1-1|TRBD1
CAWSVQGASEAFF
TGTGCCTGGAGTGTACAGGGGGCGAGTGAAGCTTTCTTT
>few|15|TRBV5-1|TRBJ1-2|TRBD1
CASSFEPTGWEGYTF
TGCGCCAGCAGCTTCGAACCGACAGGGTGGGAAGGCTACACCTTC
>.|15|TRBV30|TRBJ1-6|TRBD1
CAWSVQGAYNSPLHF
TGTGCCTGGAGTGTACAGGGGGCCTATAATTCACCCCTCCACTTT
>.|15|TRBV5-1|TRBJ2-5|.
CASSLAGGKQETQYF
TGCGCCAGCAGCTTGGCTGGCGGGAAGCAAGAGACCCAGTACTTC